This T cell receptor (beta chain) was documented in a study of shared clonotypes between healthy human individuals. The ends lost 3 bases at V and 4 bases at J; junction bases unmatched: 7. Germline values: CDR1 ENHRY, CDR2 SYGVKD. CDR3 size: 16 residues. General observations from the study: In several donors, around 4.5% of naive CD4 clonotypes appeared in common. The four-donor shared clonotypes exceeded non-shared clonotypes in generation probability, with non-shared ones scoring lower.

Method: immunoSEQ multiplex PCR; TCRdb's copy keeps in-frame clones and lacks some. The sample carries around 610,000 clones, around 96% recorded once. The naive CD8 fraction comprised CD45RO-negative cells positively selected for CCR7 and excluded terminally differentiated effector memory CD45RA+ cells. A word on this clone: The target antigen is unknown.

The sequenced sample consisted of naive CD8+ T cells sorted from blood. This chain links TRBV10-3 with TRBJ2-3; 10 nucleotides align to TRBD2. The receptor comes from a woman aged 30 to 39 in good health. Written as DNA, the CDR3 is TGTGCCATCAGTGAACCTAAGCGGGAGGGCCCAGATACGCAGTATTTT. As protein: CAISEPKREGPDTQYF.